Each of the 6 T cell receptor beta chains below was sequenced from the same sample in a study of blood T cell repertoires in COVID-19 (dated by TCRdb to about 2020). Receptors were amplified or captured by the immunoSEQ multiplex PCR assay. TCRdb re-hosts the immuneACCESS table, in-frame sequences only. Its copies lack some clones; in the studies checked, an unresolved V gene accounts for under half of them, and the cause for the rest is not known. This sample holds fewer than 250,000 clones; more than 75% were observed only once. The ten top clones hold 17% of the sample. Input material: PBMCs or T cells enriched from blood (not recorded which). The receptor source for this set is a woman in her fifties or sixties with acute COVID-19.

This clone was seen more than once but under ten times. This rearrangement joins TRBV23-1 to TRBJ2-5; 11 positions match TRBD2. TRBV23-1 is flagged as an ORF with uncertain function. This CDR3 is 17 amino acids long. V gave up 0 bases and J gave up 2 bases; unmatched junction bases: 5. CDR3 sequence (DNA): TGCGCCAGCAGTCAATCCCGGATAGCGGGGGGGCAAGAGACCCAGTACTTC. The encoded protein is CASSQSRIAGGQETQYF.

This chain joins TRBV9 and TRBJ2-3; possibly TRBD2 for D (5 bases). The CDR3 length is 17 residues. V was cut by 4 bases and J by 2 bases, with 20 bases left in between. Germline-derived CDR1 and CDR2 are SGDLS and YYNGEE. CDR3 nucleotide sequence: TGTGCCAGCAGCTCCCCGAGGCGGGCCCCCGACACAGATACGCAGTATTTT. It codes for CASSSPRRAPDTDTQYF.

V gene TRBV29-1 combines with J gene TRBJ2-1, with 7 nucleotides matching TRBD2. CDR1 is SQVTM and CDR2 is ANQGSEA in the germline V gene. Losses at the gene ends were 7 bases for V and 4 bases for J; bases not matched to a gene: 10. This CDR3 comprises 14 residues. The CDR3 region is CSGGGAGSYNEQFF. The CDR3 DNA reads TGCAGCGGGGGAGGAGCGGGGTCTTACAATGAGCAGTTCTTC.

This sequence joins TRBV6-4 and TRBJ2-1, with TRBD2 matching over 10 bases. The CDR3 runs 16 residues. Trimming cost V 2 bases and J 6 bases; bases outside gene matches: 7. The germline gives CDR1 MRHNA, CDR2 SNTAGT. CDR3 sequence: CASSDQRGGQANEQFF. The CDR3 DNA sequence: TGTGCCAGCAGTGACCAGCGGGGGGGACAGGCCAATGAGCAGTTCTTC.

V usage is TRBV27 and J usage is TRBJ1-2, with TRBD1 as a possible D gene (5 bases). The length of the CDR3 is 13 residues. Per the germline V gene, CDR1 is MNHEY and CDR2 is SMNVEV (reference sequence). The V and J ends lost 2 bases and 8 bases respectively, with 12 bases between them. CDR3 nucleotides: TGTGCCAGCAGTTTAGCCGGGGGGAGCGGCTACACCTTC. Amino acids: CASSLAGGSGYTF.

The chain joins TRBV9 to TRBJ1-4; D ambiguous. Germline V gene data show CDR1 as SGDLS and CDR2 as YYNGEE. The CDR3 has 16 amino acids. V shed 0 bases and J shed 0 bases, with 9 bases lying between them. CDR3: CASSVGAAATNEKLFF. The CDR3 coding sequence is TGTGCCAGCAGCGTAGGGGCAGCTGCAACTAATGAAAAACTGTTTTTT.